This T cell receptor (beta chain) was obtained from a study of radiotherapy plus CTLA-4 blockade in lung cancer. Background on the study: Disease control reached over 30%, with objective responses in roughly 19%.

Regarding the study as a whole: Radiotherapy was combined with ipilimumab, and tumor-derived TCR clones then expanded in blood.

Regarding this clone: The antigen is unknown.

Trimming stripped 4 bases from V and 6 bases from J, with 18 bases between. This CDR3 region has 15 residues. Germline-derived CDR1 and CDR2 are MNHNS and SASEGT. Treatment of patients with chemo-refractory metastatic non-small-cell lung cancer consisted of focal radiation plus CTLA-4 blockade with ipilimumab. The method was immunoSEQ multiplex PCR; TCRdb's version includes in-frame clones alone and lacks a portion of them. Of roughly 40,000 clones in the sample, about four fifths were seen once. The chain couples TRBV6-1 to TRBJ1-1; D ambiguous. The sequences come from peripheral blood, collected from a patient treated with radiotherapy plus ipilimumab. This sequence originates from a human donor with non-small cell lung cancer that progressed on radiotherapy plus ipilimumab. The CDR3: CASSVGSPGASEAFF. The CDR3 DNA follows: TGTGCCAGCAGTGTAGGCAGCCCGGGTGCATCTGAAGCTTTCTTT.